This T cell receptor (beta chain) was identified in a study of identical twins. General study points: When twins shared out-of-frame alpha sequences, those sequences had excess low generation probability.

TCRdb called the 5' RACE reads again in MiXCR, with one record for every CDR3 protein. The table lists 510,000 or so distinct CDR3 sequences, approximately 14% of them singletons, with roughly 0.46% in the top ten. The V end lost 2 bases, the J end lost 0 bases, and 13 bases lay between the germline ends. The CDR3 has 16 amino acids. About this clonotype: What it binds is not known.

The same sample was also studied in work on yellow fever vaccine responses in identical twins.

Material: CD4+ T cells sorted from blood. The sequence derives from a woman between 18 and 30 years old in good health. The rearrangement joins TRBV12-3 or TRBV12-4 to TRBJ1-1; the D gene is possibly TRBD1 (5 bases). Here the CDR3 DNA reads TGTGCCAGCAGTTTAAACCCCCAGGGCATGAACACTGAAGCTTTCTTT. Translation: CASSLNPQGMNTEAFF.